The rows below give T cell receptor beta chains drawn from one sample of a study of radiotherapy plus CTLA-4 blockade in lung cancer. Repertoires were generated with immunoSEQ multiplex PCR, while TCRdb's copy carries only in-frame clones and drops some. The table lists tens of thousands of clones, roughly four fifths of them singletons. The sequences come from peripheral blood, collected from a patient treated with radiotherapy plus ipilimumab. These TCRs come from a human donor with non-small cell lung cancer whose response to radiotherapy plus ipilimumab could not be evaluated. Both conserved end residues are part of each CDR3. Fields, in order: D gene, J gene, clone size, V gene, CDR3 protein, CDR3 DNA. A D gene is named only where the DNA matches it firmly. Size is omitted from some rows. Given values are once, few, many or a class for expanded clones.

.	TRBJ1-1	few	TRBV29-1	CSVEAQPNTEAFF	TGCAGCGTTGAGGCACAGCCAAACACTGAAGCTTTCTTT
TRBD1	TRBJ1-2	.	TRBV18	CASSPPGTGLGYTF	TGTGCCAGCTCACCACCAGGGACAGGACTTGGCTACACCTTC
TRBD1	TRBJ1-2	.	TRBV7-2	CASSSWQGVGGYTF	TGTGCCAGCAGCTCGTGGCAGGGGGTAGGGGGCTACACCTTC
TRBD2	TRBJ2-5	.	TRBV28	CASKTSGRGGETQYF	TGTGCCAGCAAAACTAGCGGGAGGGGGGGGGAGACCCAGTACTTC
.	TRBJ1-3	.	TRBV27	CASSLGLNSGNTIYF	TGTGCCAGCAGCTTAGGACTCAACTCTGGAAACACCATATATTTT
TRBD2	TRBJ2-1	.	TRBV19	CASSMAAGVYNEQFF	TGTGCCAGTAGTATGGCAGCGGGAGTTTACAATGAGCAGTTCTTC
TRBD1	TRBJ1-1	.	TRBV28	CASRSRGHLTEAFF	TGTGCCAGCCGATCTAGGGGGCATCTCACTGAAGCTTTCTTT
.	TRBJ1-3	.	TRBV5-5	CASSLSQVVTGNTIYF	TGTGCCAGCAGCTTGAGTCAGGTGGTTACTGGAAACACCATATATTTT
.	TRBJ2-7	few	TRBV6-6	CASSSGTNYEQYF	TGTGCCAGCAGCTCCGGGACAAACTACGAGCAGTACTTC
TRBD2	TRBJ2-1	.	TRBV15	CATSRDFYGSGTSEYNEQFF	TGTGCCACCAGCAGAGATTTCTACGGCTCCGGGACTAGCGAATACAATGAGCAGTTCTTC
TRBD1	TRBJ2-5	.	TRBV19	CASSRQGGETQYF	TGTGCCAGTAGCCGACAGGGGGGGGAGACCCAGTACTTC
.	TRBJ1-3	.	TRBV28	CASNSGRVGNTIYF	TGTGCCAGCAATTCAGGGAGGGTAGGAAACACCATATATTTT
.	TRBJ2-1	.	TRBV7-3	CASSLDGGSYNEQFF	TGTGCCAGCAGCTTGGACGGGGGCTCCTACAATGAGCAGTTCTTC
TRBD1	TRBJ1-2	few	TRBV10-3	CAISVGDRDDYGYTF	TGTGCCATCAGTGTAGGGGACAGGGACGACTATGGCTACACCTTC
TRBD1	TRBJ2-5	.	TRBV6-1	CASRIGTGSGETQYF	TGTGCCAGCAGAATCGGGACAGGGAGCGGAGAGACCCAGTACTTC
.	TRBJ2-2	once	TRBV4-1	CASSQVEGVGGELFF	TGCGCCAGCAGCCAAGTCGAAGGGGTTGGCGGGGAGCTGTTTTTT
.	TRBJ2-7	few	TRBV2	CASIASSYEQYF	TGTGCCAGCATTGCCAGTTCCTACGAGCAGTACTTC
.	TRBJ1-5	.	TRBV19	CASSIGLFGPENQPQHF	TGTGCCAGTAGTATCGGGTTGTTCGGTCCAGAGAATCAGCCCCAGCATTTT
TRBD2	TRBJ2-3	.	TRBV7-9	CASSLHSGGGTDTQYF	TGTGCCAGCAGCTTACACAGCGGGGGAGGCACAGATACGCAGTATTTT
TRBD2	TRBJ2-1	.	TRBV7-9	CASSPGLAAYNEQFF	TGTGCCAGCAGCCCCGGACTAGCAGCCTACAATGAGCAGTTCTTC
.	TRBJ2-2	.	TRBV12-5	CASGLVQGEVGELFF	TGTGCTAGTGGTTTGGTACAGGGCGAGGTCGGGGAGCTGTTTTTT
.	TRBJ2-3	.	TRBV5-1	CASSLDGSTDTQYF	TGCGCCAGCAGCTTGGACGGGAGCACAGATACGCAGTATTTT
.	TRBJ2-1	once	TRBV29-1	CSVEGLALNEQFF	TGCAGCGTTGAGGGACTCGCTCTCAATGAGCAGTTCTTC
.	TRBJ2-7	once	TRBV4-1	CASSQLGQSYEQYF	TGCGCCAGCAGCCAATTGGGACAATCCTACGAGCAGTACTTC
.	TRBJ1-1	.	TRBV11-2	CASSLMRVSTEAFF	TGTGCCAGCAGCTTAATGAGGGTCTCAACTGAAGCTTTCTTT
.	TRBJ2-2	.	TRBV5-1	CASSLESAWSRENTGELFF	TGCGCCAGCAGCTTGGAATCCGCGTGGTCGCGAGAGAACACCGGGGAGCTGTTTTTT
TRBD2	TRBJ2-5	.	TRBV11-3	CASSTGLAGQETQYF	TGTGCCAGCAGCACGGGACTAGCGGGACAAGAGACCCAGTACTTC
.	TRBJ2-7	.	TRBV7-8	CASSPRGGADEQYF	TGTGCCAGCAGCCCCCGCGGAGGGGCTGACGAGCAGTACTTC
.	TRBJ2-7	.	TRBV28	CASTALGGIDEQYF	TGTGCCAGCACGGCTCTCGGGGGTATAGACGAGCAGTACTTC
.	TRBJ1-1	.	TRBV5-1	CASSTGGVNTEAFF	TGCGCCAGCAGCACAGGAGGGGTGAACACTGAAGCTTTCTTT
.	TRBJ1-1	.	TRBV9	CASSVDLGRAGGNTEAFF	TGTGCCAGCAGCGTAGATTTGGGGAGAGCGGGGGGGAACACTGAAGCTTTCTTT